Listed here are 15 T cell receptor beta chains from one sample, sequenced in a study of T cell responses to AZD1222 COVID-19 vaccine. Libraries were prepared by immunoSEQ multiplex PCR; TCRdb keeps only in-frame clonotypes and omits some of them. This repertoire shows 100,000 to 150,000 clones, over 80% found once; its top ten account for more than 13%. This material consisted of peripheral blood, taken on day 0 of AZD1222 vaccination. These receptors all come from an adult in good health.

In DNA form, the CDR3 reads TGTGCCAGCAGCCAAGATACGGGGATTTACAATGAGCAGTTCTTC. It codes for CASSQDTGIYNEQFF. This chain uses TRBV3-1 (or the pseudogene TRBV3-2) with TRBJ2-1, with a tentative D call TRBD2 (5 bases). This CDR3 region has 15 residues. Trimming left V 0 bases short and J 4 bases short, with 10 bases between. Germline V gene data show CDR1 as LGHDT and CDR2 as YNNKEL (reference sequence).

This clone was found once. V is TRBV27 and J is TRBJ2-5; a weak D match, TRBD2 (5 bases). Germline lookup yields CDR1 MNHEY and CDR2 SMNVEV (reference sequence). This CDR3 has 14 residues. V lost 6 bases and J 4 bases, leaving 15 bases between the germline ends. The CDR3 DNA reads as TGTGCCAGCAGCCCCGCGACTAATGGAGAGACCCAGTACTTC. Encoded protein: CASSPATNGETQYF.

The chain combines TRBV30 with TRBJ1-3; a possible D gene is TRBD1 (5 bases). V was shortened by 8 bases and J by 2 bases, with 13 bases between the two germline ends. This CDR3 region has 13 residues. Germline CDR1 reads GTSNPN; CDR2 reads SVGIG (reference sequence). The CDR3 region is CASLLTAGNTIYF. The CDR3 nucleotides read TGTGCCAGTCTCCTGACAGCTGGAAACACCATATATTTT.

This clone was seen just once. The chain carries TRBV19 and TRBJ1-1, with TRBD1 matching over 7 bases. V was pared by 3 bases and J by 8 bases, with 9 bases of the junction left unmatched. The CDR3 consists of 14 residues. Germline loops: CDR1 LNHDA, CDR2 SQIVND (reference sequence). The CDR3, as DNA: TGTGCCAGTAGTATGAGGCAGGGGGTGACCGAAGCTTTCTTT. This gives the protein CASSMRQGVTEAFF.

Of note for this clone: At one boundary the junction diverges from the germline segment, which might be a read error. The chain is built from TRBV9 and TRBJ2-4; perhaps TRBD2 as D (6 bases). This CDR3 has 11 amino acids. Germline CDR1 is SGDLS and CDR2 is YYNGEE. The CDR3 region is CASSTPGGWNF. The CDR3 region has the DNA TGTGCCAGCAGCACGCCAGGAGGGTGGAACTTC.

The V call is TRBV4-1, the J call TRBJ1-1; D gene unclear. The length of the CDR3 is 16 residues. Germline CDR1 MGHRA, CDR2 YSYEKL. The V end lost 1 base, the J end lost 9 bases, and 21 bases lay between the germline ends. The CDR3 DNA follows: TGCGCCAGCAGCCAAGGCCTAAGACCAGCAGAATTTAAAGCTTTCTTT. Encoded protein: CASSQGLRPAEFKAFF.

This clone was seen just once. This sequence joins TRBV7-2 and TRBJ2-1, with D perhaps TRBD2 (5 bases). Germline V gene data show CDR1 as SGHTA and CDR2 as FQGNSA. This CDR3 has 15 amino acids. The V gene lost 1 base and the J gene lost 5 bases, with 12 bases spanning the gap. The CDR3 sequence: CASSLGVAINNEQFF. Here the CDR3 DNA reads TGTGCCAGCAGCTTAGGAGTAGCGATAAACAATGAGCAGTTCTTC.

The V gene is TRBV19, the J gene TRBJ2-5, with D possibly being TRBD1 (5 bases). The CDR3 consists of 13 residues. V was trimmed by 6 bases and J by 7 bases, leaving 15 bases between them. The V gene's germline CDR1 is LNHDA and CDR2 SQIVND (reference sequence). CDR3 protein: CASSTTGLGTQYF. CDR3 sequence (DNA): TGTGCCAGTAGCACAACAGGATTGGGGACCCAGTACTTC. The full variable domain, with the rest looked up from reference TRBV19 and TRBJ2-5, is DGGITQSPKYLFRKEGQNVTLSCEQNLNHDAMYWYRQDPGQGLRLIYYSQIVNDFQKGDIAEGYSVSREKKESFPLTVTSAQKNPTAFYLCASSTTGLGTQYFGPGTRLLVL.

The genes are TRBV9 and TRBJ1-3, with D hard to call. The CDR3 length is 13 residues. Trimming left V 0 bases short and J 3 bases short, with 4 bases between. Germline loops: CDR1 SGDLS, CDR2 YYNGEE. CDR3 coding DNA: TGTGCCAGCAGCGTAGTTTTTGGAAACACCATATATTTT. It yields the protein CASSVVFGNTIYF.

The sample holds one count of this clone. The chain links TRBV27 to TRBJ2-7; 8 nucleotides agree with TRBD2. The CDR3 is 16 residues long. Germline loops: CDR1 MNHEY, CDR2 SMNVEV (reference sequence). Germline trimming cut 2 bases from V and 4 bases from J; bases unmatched to any gene: 10. CDR3 DNA: TGTGCCAGCAGTTTAACGGGGGGACTAGTGATTTACGAGCAGTACTTC. Translation gives CASSLTGGLVIYEQYF.

J is TRBJ2-3 and V is TRBV27; D possibly matches TRBD1 or TRBD2 (5 bases each). V lost 2 bases to trimming and J lost 7 bases, with 7 bases between them. Looked up from germline, CDR1 is MNHEY and CDR2 is SMNVEV (reference sequence). The CDR3 sequence is 12 residues long. CDR3 loop: CASSLEGYTQYF. As DNA, the CDR3 is TGTGCCAGCAGTTTAGAGGGGTATACGCAGTATTTT.

The rearrangement joins TRBV7-2 to TRBJ2-1, with D unclear. V was cut by 1 base and J by 13 bases, with 8 bases left in between. CDR1 and CDR2 from the germline V gene are SGHTA and FQGNSA. This CDR3 contains 11 residues. The chain's CDR3 is CASSLDRIQFF. CDR3 coding DNA: TGTGCCAGCAGCTTAGACCGGATCCAGTTCTTC.

V is TRBV6-2 or TRBV6-3 and J is TRBJ1-2; D perhaps matches TRBD1 (6 bases). Germline CDR1 reads MNHEY; CDR2 reads SVGEGT. The CDR3 totals 14 residues. Trimming took 2 bases from V and 6 from J, leaving 13 bases between them. The CDR3 bases are TGTGCCAGCAGTTACCGGACAGAATTACATGGCTACACCTTC. Its protein product is CASSYRTELHGYTF.

The genes are TRBV27 and TRBJ2-1, with 7 positions matching TRBD1. Unmatched junction bases numbered 7, after V lost 5 bases and J lost 3 bases. This CDR3 spans 15 amino acids. Germline V lookup: CDR1 MNHEY, CDR2 SMNVEV (reference sequence). CDR3 DNA sequence: TGTGCCAGCAGTACGGGACAGAGGCTCTACAATGAGCAGTTCTTC. Its translation is CASSTGQRLYNEQFF.

The chain has TRBV11-2 and TRBJ2-7, with unresolved D. Germline assignment: CDR1 SGHAT and CDR2 FQNNGV. The CDR3 sequence is 14 residues long. V was trimmed by 1 base and J by 6 bases, leaving 13 bases between them. In nucleotides, the CDR3 is TGTGCCAGCAGCTTAGTTAGAAGTGTATCCGAGCAGTACTTC. Translation gives CASSLVRSVSEQYF. The full variable domain, completed using reference TRBV11-2 and TRBJ2-7, is EAGVAQSPRYKIIEKRQSVAFWCNPISGHATLYWYQQILGQGPKLLIQFQNNGVVDDSQLPKDRFSAERLKGVDSTLKIQPAKLEDSAVYLCASSLVRSVSEQYFGPGTRLTVT.